The entry below describes one T cell receptor (beta chain). The ends lost 6 bases at V and 1 base at J; junction bases unmatched: 2. This CDR3 region has 13 residues. Germline CDR1 is SQVTM and CDR2 is ANQGSEA. The PCR used 60 Vbeta and 13 Jbeta primers. Repertoires were generated with immunoSEQ multiplex PCR, while TCRdb's copy carries only in-frame clones and drops some. The data hold over 150,000 clones, with under 85% observed a single time. This sample was taken from a study of cytomegalovirus exposure and HLA in healthy donors. This receptor was obtained from a woman under 30 in good health and CMV-seropositive. The chain combines TRBV29-1 with TRBJ2-7; 11 bases are shared with TRBD1. Sequenced input: PBMCs. The CDR3, as DNA: TGCAGCGTCGGGACAGGGGGTTCCTACGAGCAGTACTTC. It is translated as CSVGTGGSYEQYF.